The clone carrying this TCR beta chain was counted a few times. Its antigen remains unknown. This entry comes from a study of T-cell reconstitution after alpha-beta-depleted transplantation in children. Study-level results: There were some patients whose high TCRbeta diversity at day 60 came from surviving recipient T cells and thymic progenitors. Among T cells one year after transplant, newly produced cells accounted for most counts and diversity. Reportedly, alpha-beta T cells present about two months post-transplant originated from several hundred expanded clones of graft origin.

Trimming at V came to 10 bases and at J to 2 bases, leaving 6 bases not matched to a gene. Per the germline V gene, CDR1 is MNHNS and CDR2 is SASEGT. The length of the CDR3 is 14 residues. Preparation of the TCRbeta library involved a method that used unique molecular identifiers. TCRdb re-called the PCR reads with MiXCR, one entry per CDR3 protein. In the table there are 350,000 to 500,000 distinct CDR3 sequences, over 40% of which are singletons. The origin of this receptor is a girl aged 2-10 years with aplastic anemia, due to receive a stem cell transplant. The input for sequencing was PBMCs, taken before TCRalphabeta/CD19-depleted stem cell transplant. The gene calls are TRBV6-1 and TRBJ2-7; 12 bases are a match to TRBD2. In DNA, the CDR3 is TGTGCCACCAGACTAGCGGGAGATCCCTACGAGCAGTACTTC. Its translation is CATRLAGDPYEQYF.